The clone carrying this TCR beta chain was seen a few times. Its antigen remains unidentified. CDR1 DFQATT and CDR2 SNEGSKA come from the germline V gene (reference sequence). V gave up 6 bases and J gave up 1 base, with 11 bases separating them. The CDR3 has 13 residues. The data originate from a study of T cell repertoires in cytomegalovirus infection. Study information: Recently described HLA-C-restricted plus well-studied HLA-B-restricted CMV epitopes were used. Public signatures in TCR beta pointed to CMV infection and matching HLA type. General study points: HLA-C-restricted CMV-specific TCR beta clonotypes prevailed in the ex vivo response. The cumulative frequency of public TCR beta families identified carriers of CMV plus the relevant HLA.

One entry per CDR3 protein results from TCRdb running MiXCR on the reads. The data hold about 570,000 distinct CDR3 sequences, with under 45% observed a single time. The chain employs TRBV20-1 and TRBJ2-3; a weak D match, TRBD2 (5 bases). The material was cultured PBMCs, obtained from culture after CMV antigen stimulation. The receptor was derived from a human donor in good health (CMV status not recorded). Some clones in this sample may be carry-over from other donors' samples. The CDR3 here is CSAPLGGTDTQYF. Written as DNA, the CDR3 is TGCAGTGCCCCCCTCGGGGGCACAGATACGCAGTATTTT.